This is a list of T cell receptor beta chains from one sample in a study of T-cell memory formation after mild COVID-19. TCRdb re-analysed the 5' RACE reads in MiXCR, keeping a single row per CDR3 protein. Of some 150,000 distinct CDR3 sequences in the sample, 15% to 20% were seen once. The sequenced material came from PBMCs or a T cell subset sorted from them (not recorded which). The receptors here all came from an adult woman who had mild COVID-19 (a few samples of this study predate the infection). Cell type and time point are not known. Both conserved end residues are part of each CDR3. The D gene is left open where the match is weak. Only part of the rows carry a size: once, few, many, or a class if the clone is expanded.

V gene	J gene	clone size	D gene	CDR3 DNA	CDR3 protein
TRBV28	TRBJ2-5	NA	TRBD1	TGTGCCAGCAGTTTCGGGACAGGGAGAGAGACCCAGTACTTC	CASSFGTGRETQYF
TRBV5-5	TRBJ2-1	NA	TRBD2	TGTGCCAGCAGCTTGGGGCGGGCTAGCGGGAGCTATGAGCAGTTCTTC	CASSLGRASGSYEQFF
TRBV19	TRBJ2-5	few	NA	TGTGCCAGTAGTAGCCAGCGAGGAGTTGGAGAGACCCAGTACTTC	CASSSQRGVGETQYF
TRBV30	TRBJ2-4	NA	NA	TGTGCCTGGAGTGAGTTTTTTCGGGGGCCCGGGAAAGTAGCCAAAAACATTCAGTACTTC	CAWSEFFRGPGKVAKNIQYF
TRBV5-5	TRBJ2-6	NA	NA	TGTGCCAGCAGCTTGGTGGGAAGGTCTGGGGCCAACGTCCTGACTTTC	CASSLVGRSGANVLTF
TRBV2	TRBJ2-5	few	NA	TGTGCCAGCAGTTCTGGTGTACAGGGAGGAAAGGAGACCCAGTACTTC	CASSSGVQGGKETQYF
TRBV5-1	TRBJ2-3	few	NA	TGCGCCAGCAGCTTGGCGGGTCTGGAGACGCAGTATTTT	CASSLAGLETQYF
TRBV10-3	TRBJ2-2	NA	NA	TGTGCCATCAGCTGGACAGCGAACACCGGGGAGCTGTTTTTT	CAISWTANTGELFF
TRBV7-2	TRBJ2-6	NA	TRBD1	TGTGCCAGCAGACTTACAGGGGCTGGGGCCAACGTCCTGACTTTC	CASRLTGAGANVLTF
TRBV24-1	TRBJ2-3	NA	TRBD1	TGTGCCACCAGAGAGACAGGACAGGGGAAAACAGATACGCAGTATTTT	CATRETGQGKTDTQYF
TRBV5-1	TRBJ2-1	NA	TRBD2	TGCGCCAGCAGCTTGGTCACTAGCGGGGGGGCGAAGTTCTTC	CASSLVTSGGAKFF
TRBV20-1	TRBJ2-3	NA	NA	TGCAGTGCCCAGACGGCCAGGGTTGGCACAGATACGCAGTATTTT	CSAQTARVGTDTQYF
TRBV27	TRBJ1-2	NA	TRBD1	TGTGCCAGCAGGACCAGACAGGGGACGATCTATGGCTACACCTTC	CASRTRQGTIYGYTF
TRBV7-2	TRBJ1-5	medium-sized	NA	TGTGCCAGCAGCGGGGAGAATCAGCCCCAGCATTTT	CASSGENQPQHF
TRBV20-1	TRBJ2-7	few	NA	TGCAGTGCTATTCCACTCAGGGGCAACTACGAGCAGTACTTC	CSAIPLRGNYEQYF
TRBV7-6	TRBJ2-2	few	TRBD1	TGTGCCAGCAGCTTTCAAGGGGGCTTTAACACCGGGGAGCTGTTTTTT	CASSFQGGFNTGELFF
TRBV12-5	TRBJ2-3	few	NA	TGTGCTAGTGGCCCCGGGACGAGGATCGATACGCAGTATTTT	CASGPGTRIDTQYF
TRBV30	TRBJ2-3	few	NA	TGTGCCTGGGGACGAAGGTCAGGGGTAGCAGATACGCAGTATTTT	CAWGRRSGVADTQYF
TRBV12-3/TRBV12-4	TRBJ2-3	NA	TRBD2	TGTGCCAGCAGTCGGAGAACTAGCGGGGTTGTAGATACGCAGTATTTT	CASSRRTSGVVDTQYF
TRBV7-8	TRBJ1-2	many	TRBD1	TGTGCCAGCAGTTTTCGGACAGGGCCGAACTATGGCTACACCTTC	CASSFRTGPNYGYTF
TRBV30	TRBJ2-3	few	NA	TGTGCCTGGAGTGTACGCAGGGCAGATACGCAGTATTTT	CAWSVRRADTQYF
TRBV6-4	TRBJ1-5	NA	NA	TGTGCCAGCAGTGGTAGGCGGATATATCAGCCCCAGCATTTT	CASSGRRIYQPQHF
TRBV5-1	TRBJ2-7	few	TRBD1	TGCGCCAGCAGCCCGTGGGACAGGGGAAGGCAAGAGCAGTACTTC	CASSPWDRGRQEQYF
TRBV2	TRBJ2-3	NA	NA	TGTGCCTCCTCGAGACGGGGCCCCAGCACAGATACGCAGTATTTT	CASSRRGPSTDTQYF
TRBV7-9	TRBJ1-2	NA	NA	TGTGCCAGCAGCTCAGTTTCGGGGGCGCCGGGCTACACCTTC	CASSSVSGAPGYTF
TRBV12-3/TRBV12-4	TRBJ2-1	NA	NA	TGTGCCAGCAGTTTTAGGCGAGATAATGAGCAGTTCTTC	CASSFRRDNEQFF
TRBV7-9	TRBJ1-1	once	NA	TGTGCCAGCAGTTGGGTCGAAGCTTTCTTT	CASSWVEAFF
TRBV5-1	TRBJ2-3	few	TRBD2	TGCGCCAGCAGCTTGGCGGCTAGCGGGGTCGGAGATACGCAGTATTTT	CASSLAASGVGDTQYF
TRBV5-5	TRBJ1-6	many	TRBD1	TGTGCCAGCAACAGGGGCCCGGCCTCACCCCTCCACTTT	CASNRGPASPLHF
TRBV5-6	TRBJ2-3	many	TRBD1	TGTGCCAGCAGCTCCTTGGGACAGGGGGCTACAGATACGCAGTATTTT	CASSSLGQGATDTQYF
TRBV7-3	TRBJ1-1	NA	NA	TGTGCCAGCAGCGTCGAGGGAGTGGGGAACACTGAAGCTTTCTTT	CASSVEGVGNTEAFF
TRBV12-3/TRBV12-4	TRBJ1-3	NA	TRBD1	TGTGCCAGCAGTTTGACAGGGTCCCCTGGAAACACCATATATTTT	CASSLTGSPGNTIYF
TRBV5-4	TRBJ2-3	NA	TRBD2	TGTGCCAGCAGCTTGGTGGCGGGGGGGTCTGCAGATACGCAGTATTTT	CASSLVAGGSADTQYF
TRBV6-1	TRBJ1-6	few	TRBD1	TGTGCCAGCAGTGAGACGGACAGGGAGAATTCACCCCTCCACTTT	CASSETDRENSPLHF
TRBV20-1	TRBJ2-2	few	TRBD1	TGCAGTGCTCCCGGACAGGGTAGTTGGGAGCTGTTTTTT	CSAPGQGSWELFF